This TCR beta chain was captured in a study of control samples from healthy donors and cancer patients. Sequencing was performed with immunoSEQ multiplex PCR; in TCRdb, only in-frame clones are kept and a portion is missing. Of 120,000 or so clones listed, 80% to 95% were seen once; the top ten hold approximately 0.58%. The CDR3 extends over 15 amino acids. V dropped 4 bases and J dropped 3; count of bases not matched to a gene: 6. The V gene's germline CDR1 is LNHDA and CDR2 SQIVND (reference sequence). A remark on this clone: Other DNA sequences in the sample encode the same CDR3.

Sequenced input: PBMCs. The sequence was obtained from a man older than 75 with head and neck cancer. The V gene is TRBV19, the J gene TRBJ1-2, with 9 positions matching TRBD1. CDR3 nucleotide sequence: TGTGCCAGTAGTAGTGGGAGACAGGGGGACTATGGCTACACCTTC. Protein: CASSSGRQGDYGYTF.